This T cell receptor beta chain was observed in a study of cytomegalovirus exposure and HLA in healthy donors (TCRdb year 2017). About the full investigation: An earlier analysis of roughly 570 of the donors reported 276 Gb of sequence data and around 110 million unique TCR beta sequences obtained from 150 million to 200 million T cells. An early release that covered around 590 HLA-typed donors contained around 300 gigabases of sequencing data and some 87 million unique TCR sequences. Of the roughly 400 genotyped donors, around 81% fell in the genetic ancestry cluster associated with self-reported Caucasian donors. The study was designed to test whether signatures of past pathogen exposure could be identified by cataloging public T cell receptors. The T cell repertoires of roughly 660 subjects were profiled by immunosequencing and related to cytomegalovirus serostatus. Along with the roughly 710-subject first cohort, a separate validation cohort of more than 90 different subjects was used. The study combined high-throughput TCR immunosequencing, statistical association of individual TCRs with disease status, and machine learning to predict cytomegalovirus infection status. A later analysis re-examined previously published TCR beta repertoires from more than 650 donors and added high-resolution HLA genotyping to investigate patterns of TCR occurrence. In the later analysis, no new phenotypic data were used to find candidate immune exposures; instead, reliance was placed on TCR beta sequences and their occurrence across donors. In an earlier analysis of 500 to 650 of the donors, high-throughput TCR beta sequencing was used to judge whether each TCR beta V gene segment behaved as functional or pseudogenic. Alongside the repertoire data, information on donor age, sex, ethnicity and CMV serostatus was compiled. A later genetic analysis took genome-wide SNP genotypes for about 65% of the 666 donors and used that subset as a discovery cohort. Every discovery cohort repertoire had been produced on one sequencing platform. Class I and class II HLA loci were covered by the typing at four-digit resolution. The number of typed donors differed by locus: roughly 629-640 for A, B, C, DRB1 and DQB1; 522 for DQA1; roughly 600 for DPA1; and roughly 490 for DPB1. Because of strong linkage in the cohort, roughly five DR-DQ haplotypes were treated as single units for association and clustering. Among around 400 genotyped donors of the cohort, an average of approximately 240,000 unique TCR beta nucleotide sequences were sequenced per donor, roughly 18% of them non-productive. The paper's findings and limits, for the study overall: Linkage disequilibrium might explain the correlated functional status among segregating V segments, but an unknown experimental factor could not be ruled out. A few of the identified cytomegalovirus-associated TCR beta chains were confirmed in vitro to be specific for cytomegalovirus antigens. The cohort was sequenced for TCR beta chains only, and without alpha or paired-chain data the features that could be detected were limited. Because counts were too low, around 18 rarely observed V segments, including chromosome 9 orphons, were left out of the earlier analysis of 587 of the donors. The classifier was reported to diagnose cytomegalovirus status with high specificity and sensitivity in both the original cohort and the validation cohort. The authors suggested that the approach could potentially be generalized to other disease states and immunological phenotypes. Assigning TCR associations to individual alleles was difficult when HLA alleles, especially DR and DQ, strongly co-occurred. According to a later analysis, TCR association rates differed among HLA loci, with DRB1 alleles showing the most associated TCRs and HLA-C alleles showing the fewest. The study gave a list of 150 to 200 TCR beta chains associated with cytomegalovirus. A later genetic analysis reported fewer N-insertions in productive TCRs among donors in an Asian-associated ancestry cluster than the roughly 650-donor mean. An earlier analysis of approximately 540 of the donors showed that most TCR beta V segments appeared in productive rearrangements either about 87% or about 30% of the time, which broadly matched IMGT annotations. Because HLA typing was missing for some donors at each locus, association tests included only the typed subset. A further reported finding was that TCR beta sequences accurately predicted the HLA-A and HLA-B alleles for most subjects in the first cohort. Specific HLA alleles were associated with 15,000 to 20,000 TCR beta sequences at a false discovery rate of 0.05 in a later analysis. A cluster of highly shared sequence variants was judged likely to be a technical artifact of the sequencing pipeline. Most TCR sequences were seen in very few donors, while some public TCRs were found in many individuals. According to a later analysis, parvovirus B19, influenza, CMV and Epstein-Barr virus appeared linked to several top co-occurrence clusters. The presence/absence analyses assumed that sequencing depth was roughly uniform across donors, and that assumption may not be true. CMV serostatus was the only immune exposure information available for the cohort. A later analysis found that most CMV-associated TCR beta chains appeared HLA-restricted, with HLA associations seemingly driven largely by CMV exposure. In a later analysis, HLA-associated TCR beta chains showed more clonal expansion and lower generation probabilities than non-associated chains that were equally common. A later genetic analysis associated a missense DCLRE1C variant with V-gene and J-gene trimming of TCR beta chains, and an independent cohort replicated the association.

Library preparation employed the immunoSEQ multiplex PCR assay. For the multiplex PCR, a mixture combining 60 forward primers for TCR Vbeta segments and 13 reverse primers for TCR Jbeta segments was used. A multiplex PCR assay on genomic DNA amplified the CDR3 region of rearranged TCR beta genes. The Illumina HiSeq System was used to sequence the amplified TCR beta libraries as 87-base-pair reads. As for the authors' bioinformatics: A later analysis tallied roughly 76 million unique TCR beta chains across the 700 or so repertoires, and approximately 9.9 million of those chains were shared by two or more donors. Raw reads were error-corrected and collapsed into unique sequences with a nearest-neighbor algorithm that merged closely related sequences to remove PCR and sequencing errors. Alignment of CDR3 sequences to IMGT reference sequences was used to assign V, D and J gene segments. For a sequence to be retained, at least a six-nucleotide match to both a V gene segment and a J gene segment was required. A rearrangement was called productive if the CDR3 had no stop codons and remained in frame with V and J, and every other rearrangement was called non-productive. CDR3 was defined by IMGT convention, running from the second conserved V-encoded cysteine to the conserved J-encoded phenylalanine. Sequences without an unambiguous match to a single V gene segment were excluded from the earlier analysis of 450 to 650 of the donors. An earlier analysis of a few hundred of the donors classified V segments as functional when productive rearrangements were above 56.7% and as segregating when the standard deviation between donors was above 5%. To diagnose cytomegalovirus status from the catalog of TCR beta chain sequences, a statistical classification framework was built. In a later analysis, V and J genes were assigned by comparing TCR nucleotide sequences against IMGT/GENE-DB human TR gene sequences. Using the TCRdist pipeline, a later analysis assigned CDR3 sequences along with most-parsimonious VDJ recombination scenarios. A later analysis defined each TCR beta chain by its CDR3 amino acid sequence plus V-gene family, and excluded reads lacking a unique V-gene family. To address suspected cross-contamination and a sequencing artifact, a later analysis removed several hundred highly shared, low-generation-probability nucleotide sequences. In a later analysis, a clonal expansion index was calculated for each public chain from normalized within-repertoire ranks of inferred template counts. In a later analysis, generation probabilities were computed using a VDJ recombination model fitted to out-of-frame rearrangements, and the results were checked against IGoR. Hypergeometric tests were used in a later analysis to score TCR-TCR, TCR-HLA and TCR-CMV co-occurrence, with a repertoire-size bias correction applied to the TCR pairs. To estimate false discovery rates, a later analysis permuted the HLA or CMV assignments 20 times. A later analysis grouped co-occurring TCRs with DBSCAN, adding TCRdist sequence similarity when clustering within HLA-allele-positive subsets. Repertoires with fewer than 30,000 or more than 120,000 public chains, plus five repertoires with anomalous nucleotide sharing, were excluded from co-occurrence clustering. This immuneACCESS table, as held by TCRdb, lists in-frame sequences with V and J called but not all clones. Of the missing ones, under half trace to an unresolved V gene in checked studies; the others have no known cause. V, J and clone size reflect that table, while D and trimming were determined from the DNA. Counted in this sample were approximately 220,000 clones; about 79% of them appeared once. The ten top clones hold approximately 1.8% of the sample.

The cohort consisted of 670 or so healthy bone marrow donors. All cohort members were sampled while nominally healthy, although unrecorded immune exposures were likely present. The donor was CMV seronegative and was included in the group of 352 seronegative cohort members. Each donor provided a peripheral blood sample, and peripheral blood mononuclear cells were used for TCR beta sequencing. Genomic DNA was extracted from the blood cell samples with the Qiagen DNeasy Blood Extraction Kit. This clone was found a few times. There is no known antigen for this receptor. Qualities for individual bases were not recorded, and no much larger clone is one base off. Sequencing was done on a sample of PBMCs. The sequence was obtained from a male donor in good health and CMV-seronegative.

The DNA sequence is given as TGTGCCTGGAGGGGACTTACCCAGCAAGAGACCCAGTACTTC. Translated, it gives CAWRGLTQQETQYF. The V and J genes are TRBV30 and TRBJ2-5, and possibly TRBD2, on 6 matching bases. V is shortened by 3 bases, J by 2 bases, and the region joining them spans 13 bases. The germline V gene (reference sequence) supplies CDR1 GTSNPN and CDR2 SVGIG. From its cysteine to its phenylalanine, the CDR3 spans 14 amino acids. Kept here is only the CDR3 DNA, which spans 42 bases and is read in frame from base 1.